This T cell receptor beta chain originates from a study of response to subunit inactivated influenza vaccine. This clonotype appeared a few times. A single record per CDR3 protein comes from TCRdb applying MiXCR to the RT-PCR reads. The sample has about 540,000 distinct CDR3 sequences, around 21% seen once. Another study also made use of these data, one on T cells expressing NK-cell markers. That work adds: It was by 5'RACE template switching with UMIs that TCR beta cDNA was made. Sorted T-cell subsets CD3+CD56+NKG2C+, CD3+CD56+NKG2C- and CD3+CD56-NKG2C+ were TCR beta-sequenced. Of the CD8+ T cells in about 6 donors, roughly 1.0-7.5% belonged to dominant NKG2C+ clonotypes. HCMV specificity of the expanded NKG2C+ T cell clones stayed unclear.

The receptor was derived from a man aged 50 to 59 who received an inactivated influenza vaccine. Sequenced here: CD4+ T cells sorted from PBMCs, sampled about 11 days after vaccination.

CDR3 protein: CASSLVTGNTGELFF. The CDR3 nucleotides are TGTGCCAGCAGCTTAGTTACAGGGAACACCGGGGAGCTGTTTTTT. The chain employs TRBV7-2 and TRBJ2-2; perhaps TRBD1 as D (5 bases). Trimming removed 1 base from V and 1 base from J, with 7 bases in between. The CDR3 is made up of 15 amino acids. Germline V gives CDR1 SGHTA, CDR2 FQGNSA.